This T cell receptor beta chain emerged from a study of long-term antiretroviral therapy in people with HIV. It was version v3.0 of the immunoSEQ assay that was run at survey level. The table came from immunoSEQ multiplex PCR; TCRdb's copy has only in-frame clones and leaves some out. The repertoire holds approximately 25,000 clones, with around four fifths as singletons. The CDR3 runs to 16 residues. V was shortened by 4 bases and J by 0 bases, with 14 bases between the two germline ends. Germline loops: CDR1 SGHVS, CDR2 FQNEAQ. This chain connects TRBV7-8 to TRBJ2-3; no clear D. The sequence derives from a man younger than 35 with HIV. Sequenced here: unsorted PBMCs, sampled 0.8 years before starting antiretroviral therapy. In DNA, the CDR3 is TGTGCCAGCAGCTACCGTCCTAGGGCTAGCACAGATACGCAGTATTTT. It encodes CASSYRPRASTDTQYF.